This T cell receptor beta chain was obtained from a study of identical twins. General observations from the study: Reduced insertions were recorded for abundant cord blood beta clonotypes, with no such pattern in memory repertoires. Findings came from cross-sectional statistics, without long-term follow-up of donors. Twins showed weaker excess sharing in their beta out-of-frame sequences.

CDR1 and CDR2 (germline): SGHRS, YFSETQ. The CDR3 is 15 residues long. V dropped 5 bases and J dropped 1 base, with 13 bases sitting between them. After template switching added a universal primer site, the resulting cDNA carried unique molecular identifiers. TCRdb independently ran MiXCR on the 5' RACE reads; one entry per CDR3 protein. The repertoire consists of 350,000 to 500,000 distinct CDR3 sequences, with less than 20% occurring once and the leading ten covering around 10%. This clonotype was picked up many times. Its antigen is still unknown. The V gene is TRBV5-1, the J gene TRBJ2-1; D perhaps matches TRBD2 (5 bases). This clonotype was obtained from a man aged 50 or older in good health. Sequenced input: naive T cells sorted from blood. The CDR3 reads CASRPEPGSYNEQFF. CDR3 nucleotide sequence: TGCGCCAGCAGACCGGAGCCGGGATCCTACAATGAGCAGTTCTTC.